The 9 T cell receptor beta chains below come from one sample, sequenced in a study of neurological immune-mediated disorders. MiXCR, run by TCRdb on the 5' RACE reads, gives a single entry per CDR3 protein. The table shows tens of thousands of distinct CDR3 sequences, with roughly 3.5% occurring only once. The sequencing input was PBMCs. These TCRs come from a man aged 25 to 40 with multiple sclerosis.

This clonotype was observed many times. The genes are TRBV20-1 and TRBJ1-1, with 8 bases aligning to TRBD1. Germline assignment: CDR1 DFQATT and CDR2 SNEGSKA (reference sequence). The trim removed 4 bases at V and 0 bases at J, leaving 7 bases unmatched. The CDR3 has 15 amino acids. The CDR3 reads CSATTGEVVNTEAFF. The CDR3 nucleotides are TGCAGTGCTACGACAGGGGAGGTGGTGAACACTGAAGCTTTCTTT.

This clonotype was detected many times. The gene calls are TRBV28 and TRBJ1-1, with D uncertain. CDR1 is MDHEN and CDR2 is SYDVKM in the germline V gene. The CDR3 runs 14 residues. Trimming stripped 5 bases from V and 1 base from J, with 11 bases between. The CDR3 loop is CASSAGRRNTEAFF. CDR3 nucleotides: TGTGCCAGCAGTGCCGGACGGAGGAACACTGAAGCTTTCTTT.

The sample holds many counts of this clonotype. The rearrangement joins TRBV10-2 to TRBJ1-1; D remains unclear. The length of the CDR3 is 13 residues. The V and J ends lost 1 base and 7 bases respectively, with 10 bases between them. CDR1 is WSHSY, CDR2 SAAADI, per germline. The CDR3 region has the DNA TGCGCCAGCAGTGAGTTTAGGACGGTTGAAGCTTTCTTT. Its translation: CASSEFRTVEAFF.

This clonotype was seen only a few times. CDR3 in DNA: TGTGCCAGCAGGACAGGGATTATGATGAACACTGAAGCTTTCTTT. Translation gives CASRTGIMMNTEAFF. The chain uses TRBV6-5 and TRBJ1-1; the match to TRBD1 covers 7 bases. Trimming removed 6 bases from V and 0 bases from J; junction bases left unmatched: 7. The length of the CDR3 is 15 residues. Germline CDR1 and CDR2: MNHEY and SVGAGI.

This clonotype showed up many times. CDR3 sequence: CASSRSSVGEQFF. CDR3 bases: TGTGCCAGCAGCCGATCTAGCGTTGGTGAGCAGTTCTTC. The chain links TRBV14 to TRBJ2-1; D perhaps matches TRBD2 (6 bases). This CDR3 contains 13 residues. Trimming took 4 bases from V and 9 from J, leaving 13 bases between them. Germline values: CDR1 SGHDN, CDR2 FVKESK.

This clonotype was picked up many times. CDR3 bases: TGCAGTGCTAGAGTAGGTAGTTTTAGTTCTGGGGCCAACGTCCTGACTTTC. Amino acid sequence: CSARVGSFSSGANVLTF. This chain uses TRBV20-1 with TRBJ2-6; D gene uncertain. Germline CDR1 is DFQATT and CDR2 is SNEGSKA (reference sequence). The V end lost 1 base, the J end lost 1 base, and 14 bases lay between the germline ends. The CDR3 loop spans 17 amino acids.

The sample holds many counts of this clonotype. The chain has TRBV29-1 and TRBJ1-2; 7 bases are a match to TRBD1. The germline gives CDR1 SQVTM, CDR2 ANQGSEA. J gave up 4 bases and V 6 bases, and 8 bases lay outside the gene matches. CDR3 size: 13 residues. CDR3 coding DNA: TGCAGCGTCCCGACAGGGTCCCTCTATGGCTACACCTTC. It yields the protein CSVPTGSLYGYTF. Full variable domain (rest looked up from reference TRBV29-1 and TRBJ1-2): SAVISQKPSRDICQRGTSLTIQCQVDSQVTMMFWYRQQPGQSLTLIATANQGSEATYESGFVIDKFPISRPNLTFSTLTVSNMSPEDSSIYLCSVPTGSLYGYTFGSGTRLTVV.

The chain employs TRBV6-1 and TRBJ1-1; D remains ambiguous. V lost 2 bases to trimming and J lost 5 bases, with 15 bases between them. Per germline, CDR1 MNHNS and CDR2 SASEGT. The CDR3 totals 15 residues. The CDR3 region is CASSELSDKSTEAFF. In DNA, the CDR3 is TGTGCCAGCAGTGAATTGAGCGACAAGTCAACTGAAGCTTTCTTT.

This clonotype was observed many times. Compared with germline, one end of the junction differs, possibly owing to a read error. The chain links TRBV5-1 to TRBJ2-3; the D gene is possibly TRBD2 (6 bases). Germline V gene data show CDR1 as SGHRS and CDR2 as YFSETQ. The CDR3 is 15 amino acids. CDR3 residues: CASSLMGGSAETQYF. CDR3 nucleotides: TGCGCCAGCAGCTTGATGGGAGGTTCGGCAGAAACGCAGTATTTT.